This section outlines one TCR beta chain sequence together with its context. This record comes from a study of blood T cell repertoires in COVID-19. The authors' processing: How many nucleated cells were present was estimated from reference gene primer amplification. Measured with immunoSEQ multiplex PCR; TCRdb has only the in-frame clones, and not every one. The DNA was the basis for D and trimming; V, J and clone size are from that table. The sample carries a few hundred thousand clones, around 87% recorded once. In germline, CDR1 is MNHEY, CDR2 SVGAGI. Trimming removed 2 bases from V and 7 bases from J; junction bases left unmatched: 3. The CDR3 sequence is 15 residues long.

The rearrangement links TRBV6-5 to TRBJ1-6; TRBD1 matches 9 bases. The sequence derives from a man aged 25 to 40 who had recovered from COVID-19. Sequencing was performed on PBMCs or T cells enriched from blood (not recorded which). Here the CDR3 reads CASSYGGQGNSPLHF. In nucleotides, the CDR3 is TGTGCCAGCAGTTACGGGGGACAGGGAAATTCACCCCTCCACTTT.